This note documents a single TCR beta chain sequence. The source of the sample is a study of blood T cell repertoires in COVID-19. Study in general: Samples came from the United States, Italy and Spain, spanning acute and convalescent COVID-19. PBMCs, B-cell-depleted T cells, or T cells provided the cDNA or gDNA that made up the material.

In the authors' methods: Reference gene primer amplification in the assay estimated nucleated cell counts. The table came from immunoSEQ multiplex PCR; TCRdb's copy has only in-frame clones and leaves some out. For V, J and clone size, that table is used; D and trimming come from the DNA. The sample includes roughly 43,000 clones, about nine tenths of them seen just once. This clonotype was sampled from a man aged 60 to 75 with active COVID-19. The sequenced sample was peripheral blood.

CDR3: CATSREGGAGDTQYF. CDR3 in DNA: TGTGCCACCAGCAGAGAGGGGGGGGCGGGAGATACGCAGTATTTT. The chain employs TRBV15 and TRBJ2-3, with D tentatively TRBD2 (7 bases). The ends were cut back, 0 bases at V and 5 bases at J, with 12 bases in the middle. The CDR3 contains 15 residues. Germline V CDR1 and CDR2: LNHNV, YYDKDF (reference sequence).